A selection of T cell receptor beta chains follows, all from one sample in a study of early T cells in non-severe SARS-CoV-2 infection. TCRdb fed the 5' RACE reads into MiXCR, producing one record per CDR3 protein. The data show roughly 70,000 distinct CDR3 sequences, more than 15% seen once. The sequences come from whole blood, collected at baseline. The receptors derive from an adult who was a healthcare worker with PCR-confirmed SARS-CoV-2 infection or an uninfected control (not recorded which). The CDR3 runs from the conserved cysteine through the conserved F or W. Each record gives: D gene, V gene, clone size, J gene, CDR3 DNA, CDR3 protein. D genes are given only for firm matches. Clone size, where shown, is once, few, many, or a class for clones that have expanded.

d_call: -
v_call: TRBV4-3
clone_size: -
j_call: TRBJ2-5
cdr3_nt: TGCGCCAGCAGCCAAGTCCCCCCGCGGGGCGAGACCCAGTACTTC
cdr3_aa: CASSQVPPRGETQYF

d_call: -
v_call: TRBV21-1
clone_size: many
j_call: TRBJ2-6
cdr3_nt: TGTGCCAGCAGCAGGGACAGTGGGCCCTCTGGGGCCAACGTCCTGACTTTC
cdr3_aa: CASSRDSGPSGANVLTF

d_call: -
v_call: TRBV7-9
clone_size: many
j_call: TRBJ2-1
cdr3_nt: TGTGCCAGCACCTTACCCCGGTTGGACAGACACTACAATGAGCAGTTCTTC
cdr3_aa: CASTLPRLDRHYNEQFF

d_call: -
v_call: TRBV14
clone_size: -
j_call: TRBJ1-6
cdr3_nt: TGTGCCAGCAGCCAAGATTTAGGGTTCAATTCACCCCTCCACTTT
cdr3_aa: CASSQDLGFNSPLHF

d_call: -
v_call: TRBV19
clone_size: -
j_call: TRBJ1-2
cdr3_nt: TGTGCCAGTAGTACCGGGACAAGTTATGGCTACACCTTC
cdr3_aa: CASSTGTSYGYTF

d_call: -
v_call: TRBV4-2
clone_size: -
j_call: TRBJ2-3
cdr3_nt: TGTGCCAGCAGCCAAAACTATGGCACAGATACGCAGTATTTT
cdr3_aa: CASSQNYGTDTQYF

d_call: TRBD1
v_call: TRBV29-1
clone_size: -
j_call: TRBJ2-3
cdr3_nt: TGCAGCGTTGAAGGGGCAGGGGGATTAGATACGCAGTATTTT
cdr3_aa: CSVEGAGGLDTQYF

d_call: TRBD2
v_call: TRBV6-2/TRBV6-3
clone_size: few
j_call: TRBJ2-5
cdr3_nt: TGTGCCAGCAGTTCCCGACTAGCGGGAGGCCGACAAGAGACCCAGTACTTC
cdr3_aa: CASSSRLAGGRQETQYF

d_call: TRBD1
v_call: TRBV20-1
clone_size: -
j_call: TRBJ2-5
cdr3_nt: TGCAGTGCTGGACAGGGCGTTGAGGAGACCCAGTACTTC
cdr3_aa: CSAGQGVEETQYF

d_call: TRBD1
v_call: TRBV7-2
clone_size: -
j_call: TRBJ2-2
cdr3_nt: TGTGCCAGCAGCTTTTCACAGGGGACCGGGGAGCTGTTTTTT
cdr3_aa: CASSFSQGTGELFF

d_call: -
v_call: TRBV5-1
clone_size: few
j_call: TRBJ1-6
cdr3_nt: TGCGCCAGCAGCTGGACGACGGAGAATAATTCACCCCTCCACTTT
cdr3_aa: CASSWTTENNSPLHF

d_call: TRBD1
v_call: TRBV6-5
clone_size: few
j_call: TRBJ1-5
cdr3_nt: TGTGCCAGCAGTTCCGACAGGGGGCTCGATCAGCCCCAGCATTTT
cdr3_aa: CASSSDRGLDQPQHF

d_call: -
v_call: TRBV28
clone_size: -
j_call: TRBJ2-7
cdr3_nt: TGTGCCAGCAGATACAGCTACGAGCAGTACTTC
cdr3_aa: CASRYSYEQYF

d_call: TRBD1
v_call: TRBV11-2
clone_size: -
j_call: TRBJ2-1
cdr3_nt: TGTGCCAGCAGCTCCGAGGGACAGGACTACAATGAGCAGTTCTTC
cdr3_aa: CASSSEGQDYNEQFF

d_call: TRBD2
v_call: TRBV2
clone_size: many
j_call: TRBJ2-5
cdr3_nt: TGTGCCAGCAGTGAGCGGACTAGCGGGAGGGCCGAACGGGAGACCCAGTACTTC
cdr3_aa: CASSERTSGRAERETQYF

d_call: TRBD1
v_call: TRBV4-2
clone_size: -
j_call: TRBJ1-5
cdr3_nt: TGTGCCAGCAGCATGCGACAGGGTATCCAGCCCCAGCATTTT
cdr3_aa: CASSMRQGIQPQHF